A selection of T cell receptor beta chains follows, all from one sample in a study of naive and memory T cell subsets. TCRdb analysed the UMI-ligation and nested PCR reads with MiXCR anew, one entry per CDR3 protein. This sample yields about 90,000 distinct CDR3 sequences, of which 6% to 7.5% are seen a single time; roughly 1.5% belongs to the top ten. What was sequenced was central memory CD4+ T cells from blood. Every receptor here comes from a human donor in good health. Both conserved end residues are part of each CDR3. Fields, in order: clone size, D gene, J gene, V gene, CDR3 DNA, CDR3 protein. D genes are given only for firm matches. Clone size is stated in some rows and not others, as once, few, many or a class when expanded.

many	.	TRBJ2-7	TRBV9	TGTGCCAGCAGCGTAGATGCGGGCTACGAGCAGTACTTC	CASSVDAGYEQYF
once	.	TRBJ1-1	TRBV19	TGTGCCAGTAGTATAAACCCCCTCGAGAGGACCTACTCTGAAGCTTTCTTT	CASSINPLERTYSEAFF
many	.	TRBJ2-7	TRBV12-3/TRBV12-4	TGTGCCAGCAGTTTAGCGGGCAGAAACTACGAGCAGTACTTC	CASSLAGRNYEQYF
many	.	TRBJ2-1	TRBV19	TGTGCCAGTAGTAATCCGGCCCTAACTCACAATGAGCAGTTCTTC	CASSNPALTHNEQFF
many	.	TRBJ2-5	TRBV6-5	TGTGCCAGCAGCCCGGGACAATACCAAGAGACCCAGTACTTC	CASSPGQYQETQYF
many	TRBD1	TRBJ2-5	TRBV11-2	TGTGCCAGCAGCCCGGGACAGTTCCAAGAGACCCAGTACTTC	CASSPGQFQETQYF
few	TRBD1	TRBJ1-2	TRBV16	TGTGCCAGCAGCCAATGGACAGGTGGAGGAGGCTACACCTTC	CASSQWTGGGGYTF
many	TRBD1	TRBJ1-1	TRBV4-2	TGTGCCAGCAGCCACCGAAGGACAGGGAGGAACACTGAAGCTTTCTTT	CASSHRRTGRNTEAFF
.	TRBD2	TRBJ2-4	TRBV4-3	TGCGCCAGCAGCCAAGATGTCGCTAGCGGGAGGGTTAAAAACATTCAGTACTTC	CASSQDVASGRVKNIQYF
many	TRBD2	TRBJ2-7	TRBV20-1	TGCAGTGCTAGAACCCCCTCGGGGGGGCTTTCCTACGAGCAGTACTTC	CSARTPSGGLSYEQYF
.	TRBD2	TRBJ2-7	TRBV7-9	TGTGCCAGCGAGGCGGGAGGCCTGCTCTACGAGCAGTACTTC	CASEAGGLLYEQYF
many	.	TRBJ1-1	TRBV5-1	TGCGCCAGCATCCCGCCAGGCTCGAACACTGAAGCTTTCTTT	CASIPPGSNTEAFF
.	TRBD2	TRBJ2-7	TRBV5-1	TGCGCCAGCAGCTTGGCAACGGCTAGCGGGGGCCCGGACGAGCAGTACTTC	CASSLATASGGPDEQYF
few	.	TRBJ1-4	TRBV29-1	TGCAGCGTTCGACGGAATAATGAAAAACTGTTTTTT	CSVRRNNEKLFF
few	.	TRBJ2-1	TRBV11-1	TGTGCCAGCAGCTTAACCCTCCCCTTCTACAATGAGCAGTTCTTC	CASSLTLPFYNEQFF
few	.	TRBJ1-1	TRBV6-6	TGTGCCAGCATGCGGGGAACGGGGAACTTGGTCACTGAAGCTTTCTTT	CASMRGTGNLVTEAFF
.	.	TRBJ2-7	TRBV20-1	TGCAGTGCTGGTGGGTCCTTATGGGAGCAGTACTTC	CSAGGSLWEQYF
few	TRBD2	TRBJ2-3	TRBV6-5	TGTGCCAGCAGTTACTCAGCTAGCGGGATAGGGAGAGATACGCAGTATTTT	CASSYSASGIGRDTQYF
.	.	TRBJ2-3	TRBV18	TGTGCCAGCTCACCAACCGTTACAAGAGATACGCAGTATTTT	CASSPTVTRDTQYF
few	.	TRBJ2-3	TRBV7-2	TGTGCCAGCAGCCGATCCCGGAACACAGATACGCAGTATTTT	CASSRSRNTDTQYF
many	.	TRBJ1-1	TRBV7-8	TGTGCCAGCAGCTTAGCAAAAGGACTTGAAGCTTTCTTT	CASSLAKGLEAFF
many	TRBD1	TRBJ1-4	TRBV20-1	TGCAGTGCTAGCTGGGGGACAGGGGCCGAAAAACTGTTTTTT	CSASWGTGAEKLFF
many	.	TRBJ1-3	TRBV2	TGTGCCAGCAGTGAGGATACCTCTGGAAACACCATATATTTT	CASSEDTSGNTIYF
many	.	TRBJ1-1	TRBV29-1	TGCAGCGTTGGTTTGAACACTGAAGCTTTCTTT	CSVGLNTEAFF
many	.	TRBJ2-3	TRBV6-2/TRBV6-3	TGTGCCAGCAGTTGGGGCAGTACGCAGTATTTT	CASSWGSTQYF
many	.	TRBJ2-1	TRBV3-1	TGTGCCAGCAGCCGCTATTCCTCCGATTGGGAGCAGTTCTTC	CASSRYSSDWEQFF
.	TRBD2	TRBJ2-5	TRBV5-1	TGCGCCAGCAGCTTGGAGCTAGCGGGGACCCAGTACTTC	CASSLELAGTQYF
few	.	TRBJ2-1	TRBV5-1	TGCGCCAGCAAGATTACTAGCCACAATGAGCAGTTCTTC	CASKITSHNEQFF
many	TRBD2	TRBJ2-4	TRBV4-2	TGTGCCAGCAGCCAAGATCTAGCGGTAGCCAAAAACATTCAGTACTTC	CASSQDLAVAKNIQYF
.	.	TRBJ2-7	TRBV5-1	TGCGCCAGCATCCATGGTTGGAGGGAGCAGTACTTC	CASIHGWREQYF
few	TRBD1	TRBJ1-4	TRBV6-6	TGTGCCAGCAGTTACGGGGGGACAGGCGAAAAACTGTTTTTT	CASSYGGTGEKLFF
.	TRBD2	TRBJ2-1	TRBV20-1	TGCAGTGCTAGGGCGGGAGGGCCGTTCAATGAGCAGTTCTTC	CSARAGGPFNEQFF
.	.	TRBJ2-7	TRBV5-6	TGTGCCAGCACCATTAGGGGGGGGGGCTACGAGCAGTACTTC	CASTIRGGGYEQYF
many	.	TRBJ1-5	TRBV20-1	TGCAGTGCTAGGCGCGAGGGGTCTGGGGGCAATCAGCCCCAGCATTTT	CSARREGSGGNQPQHF
many	.	TRBJ1-1	TRBV7-8	TGTGCCAGCAGCTTAGATGCCCGGGGGCGGCGACCTGAAGCTTTCTTT	CASSLDARGRRPEAFF
many	.	TRBJ1-1	TRBV2	TGTGCCAGCAGCGAAAACAATTTACAGGGCACTGAAGCTTTCTTT	CASSENNLQGTEAFF
.	.	TRBJ1-2	TRBV3-1	TGTGCCAGCAGCCAGCTTGGGGATGGCTACACCTTC	CASSQLGDGYTF
few	TRBD2	TRBJ2-2	TRBV14	TGTGCCAGCAGCCCTAGCGGAAACACCGGGGAGCTGTTTTTT	CASSPSGNTGELFF
many	.	TRBJ2-1	TRBV7-2	TGTGCCAGCAGCTTATGGCAGTACAATGAGCAGTTCTTC	CASSLWQYNEQFF
few	TRBD1	TRBJ2-1	TRBV11-2	TGTGCCAGCAGCTTGAGACAGGGGGCGCGAGTTGGCTACAATGAGCAGTTCTTC	CASSLRQGARVGYNEQFF
many	.	TRBJ1-4	TRBV20-1	TGCAGTGCTACGCCCCTTGGACCGACCGGGGGACTGTTTTTT	CSATPLGPTGGLFF
few	.	TRBJ1-5	TRBV6-6	TGTGCCAGCAGCACTCCCGCGGGGGGAGGCGGCAATCAGCCCCAGCATTTT	CASSTPAGGGGNQPQHF
few	TRBD1	TRBJ2-4	TRBV7-2	TGTGCCAGCAGCTTAGCCGGGACAGGGGGGAACATTCAGTACTTC	CASSLAGTGGNIQYF
many	.	TRBJ1-5	TRBV4-2	TGTGCCAGCAGCCAAGACCGAAATTCCGGGGCCCAGCATTTT	CASSQDRNSGAQHF
.	.	TRBJ1-1	TRBV5-5	TGTGCCAGCAGGCTTGCGCCTGTGGGGGAAGCTTTCTTT	CASRLAPVGEAFF
many	TRBD1	TRBJ1-4	TRBV20-1	TGCAGTGCTAGACAGGGGGCGCGTGAAAAACTGTTTTTT	CSARQGAREKLFF
many	.	TRBJ1-2	TRBV20-1	TGCAGTGCTAGAGATTCGCAGGATGGACTTTATGGCTACACCTTC	CSARDSQDGLYGYTF
few	.	TRBJ2-7	TRBV11-2	TGTGCCAGCAGCTTAGCTCGGAGGTCCTACGAGCAGTACTTC	CASSLARRSYEQYF
.	TRBD1	TRBJ1-4	TRBV7-2	TGTGCCAGCAGCCCTACCGGGACAGGGTCGGTTGAAAAACTGTTTTTT	CASSPTGTGSVEKLFF
many	TRBD2	TRBJ2-1	TRBV11-3	TGTGCCAGCAGTCTAGCGGGAGGGCCTCAGTTCTTC	CASSLAGGPQFF
many	.	TRBJ1-1	TRBV6-5	TGTGCCAGCAGATCTGGACCGGGACGGATGAACACTGAAGCTTTCTTT	CASRSGPGRMNTEAFF
many	.	TRBJ2-5	TRBV20-1	TGCAGTGCTAGTCCAGCTCCAGAGACCCAGTACTTC	CSASPAPETQYF
few	.	TRBJ2-2	TRBV7-2	TGTGCCAGCAGCTGGTCTGCCTCCACCGGGGAGCTGTTTTTT	CASSWSASTGELFF
.	TRBD2	TRBJ2-5	TRBV5-1	TGCGCCAGCAGCGACGCTAGCGGGAGTTTGGAGACCCAGTACTTC	CASSDASGSLETQYF
many	TRBD2	TRBJ2-3	TRBV6-6	TGTGCCAGCAGTTACTCTTTGGGACTAGTATTAGGAGATACGCAGTATTTT	CASSYSLGLVLGDTQYF